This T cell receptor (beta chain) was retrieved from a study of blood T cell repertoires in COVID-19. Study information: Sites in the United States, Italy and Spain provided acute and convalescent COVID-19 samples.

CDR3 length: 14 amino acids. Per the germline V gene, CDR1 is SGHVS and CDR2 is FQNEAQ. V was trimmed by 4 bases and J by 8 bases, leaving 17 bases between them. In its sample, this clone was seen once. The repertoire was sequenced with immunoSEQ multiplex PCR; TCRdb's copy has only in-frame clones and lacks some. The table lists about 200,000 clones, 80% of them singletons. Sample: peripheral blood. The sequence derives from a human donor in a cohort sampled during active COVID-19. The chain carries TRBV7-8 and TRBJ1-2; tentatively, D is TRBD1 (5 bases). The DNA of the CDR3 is TGTGCCAGCAGCTCAGGGCCATCCCAAGGGGGCTACACCTTC. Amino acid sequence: CASSSGPSQGGYTF.